The TCR beta chain under discussion was sequenced for a study of T cell repertoires in cytomegalovirus infection. Overall study context: Indications of both CMV infection and matching HLA type were provided by public TCR beta signatures.

Germline V lookup: CDR1 SGHTA, CDR2 FQGNSA. CDR3 length: 16 amino acids. Losses at the gene ends were 0 bases for V and 9 bases for J; bases not matched to a gene: 10. This clonotype has a count of ten or more. Its antigen is not identified. MiXCR was run by TCRdb on the reads, yielding one entry per CDR3 protein. The sample consists of 400,000 or so distinct CDR3 sequences, about a sixth of them appearing once. Points from the study as a whole: Cumulative public TCR beta family frequency identified CMV carriers with the relevant HLA. CMV-specific TCR beta clonotypes restricted by HLA-C dominated the ex vivo response.

The chain is built from TRBV7-2 and TRBJ2-1, with TRBD2 matching over 8 bases. This clonotype originated in a human donor in good health (CMV status not recorded). Some clones in this sample may be carry-over from other donors' samples. Sequencing was done on a sample of PBMCs. The CDR3 here is CASSLAGGGRATEQFF. In nucleotides, the CDR3 is TGTGCCAGCAGCTTAGCGGGCGGGGGGAGGGCCACTGAGCAGTTCTTC.